The 30 T cell receptor beta chains below all came from one sample that was sequenced in a study of T cells after yellow fever vaccination. TCRdb ran MiXCR on the 5' RACE reads and lists one entry per CDR3 protein. The table lists around 150,000 distinct CDR3 sequences, 6% to 7.5% of them singletons. The specimen comprised CD4+ T cells sorted from PBMCs, sampled 5 days after the first yellow fever vaccination. All receptors derive from a man in his late teens or twenties who received the YFV17D yellow fever vaccine.

This clonotype was recorded at least ten times. The chain joins TRBV2 to TRBJ1-5, with a possible D match to TRBD1 (5 bases). The V gene lost 8 bases and the J gene lost 0 bases, with 11 bases spanning the gap. Germline V gives CDR1 SNHLY, CDR2 FYNNEI. This CDR3 region has 14 residues. CDR3 nucleotide sequence: TGTGCCAGCGTCTCGGACAATAGCAATCAGCCCCAGCATTTT. Translation gives CASVSDNSNQPQHF.

This clonotype was seen many times. The gene calls are TRBV25-1 and TRBJ1-4; D is undetermined. Germline CDR1 reads MGHDK; CDR2 reads SYGVNS. The CDR3 length is 15 residues. The V gene lost 4 bases and the J gene lost 2 bases, with 11 bases spanning the gap. CDR3 nucleotides: TGTGCCAGCAGTGGTTGGACGGAGACTAATGAAAAACTGTTTTTT. It encodes CASSGWTETNEKLFF.

The V call is TRBV28, the J call TRBJ2-5; D remains ambiguous. The CDR3 loop spans 12 amino acids. Germline values: CDR1 MDHEN, CDR2 SYDVKM. Trimming removed 10 bases at V and 0 bases at J, with 9 bases between. The CDR3 region is CATKGYQETQYF. The CDR3 bases are TGTGCCACCAAGGGTTACCAAGAGACCCAGTACTTC. The entire variable domain, with the rest obtained from reference TRBV28 and TRBJ2-5, is as follows: DVKVTQSSRYLVKRTGEKVFLECVQDMDHENMFWYRQDPGLGLRLIYFSYDVKMKEKGDIPEGYSVSREKKERFSLILESASTNQTSMYLCATKGYQETQYFGPGTRLLVL.

The table lists this clonotype with many counts. The J gene is TRBJ2-7, the V gene TRBV5-1; D is uncertain. There are 11 residues in the CDR3. The germline V and J ends were trimmed by 7 bases and 2 bases, with 7 bases remaining between them. Germline V gene data show CDR1 as SGHRS and CDR2 as YFSETQ. CDR3: CASSTTYEQYF. The CDR3 region has the DNA TGCGCCAGCTCCACGACCTACGAGCAGTACTTC. Full variable domain (missing parts from reference TRBV5-1 and TRBJ2-7): KAGVTQTPRYLIKTRGQQVTLSCSPISGHRSVSWYQQTPGQGLQFLFEYFSETQRNKGNFPGRFSGRQFSNSRSEMNVSTLELGDSALYLCASSTTYEQYFGPGTRLTVT.

Many counts were recorded for this clonotype. The V gene is TRBV7-3, the J gene TRBJ1-1; unclear D gene. Germline values: CDR1 SGHTA, CDR2 FQGTGA. This CDR3 has 15 amino acids. The ends were cut back, 1 base at V and 6 bases at J, with 15 bases in the middle. This CDR3 is CASSLMDPPYAEAFF. As DNA, the CDR3 is TGTGCCAGCAGCTTAATGGACCCCCCGTACGCTGAAGCTTTCTTT.

At least ten counts were recorded for this clonotype. The chain recombines TRBV5-1 with TRBJ1-6, with D hard to call. The ends were cut back, 0 bases at V and 9 bases at J, with 10 bases in the middle. CDR1 and CDR2 (germline): SGHRS, YFSETQ. The CDR3 consists of 14 residues. The DNA for the CDR3 is TGCGCCAGCAGCTTGGGCCCATTCGGTTCACCCCTCCACTTT. Protein sequence: CASSLGPFGSPLHF.

This clonotype has a count of ten or more. The chain joins TRBV29-1 to TRBJ2-7, with D perhaps being TRBD1 or TRBD2 (5 bases each). Trimming took 6 bases from V and 5 from J, leaving 17 bases between them. Germline CDR1 SQVTM, CDR2 ANQGSEA. The CDR3 has 13 amino acids. The CDR3: CSVTSGTLDEQYF. For the CDR3, the DNA is TGCAGCGTGACCTCCGGGACCCTCGACGAGCAGTACTTC.

The chain carries TRBV20-1 and TRBJ2-5, with TRBD2 matching over 10 bases. The trim removed 5 bases at V and 5 bases at J, leaving 11 bases unmatched. The CDR3 totals 15 residues. Germline assignment: CDR1 DFQATT and CDR2 SNEGSKA (reference sequence). CDR3 amino acids: CSARLLAGHGETQYF. The CDR3 region has the DNA TGCAGTGCTCGTTTACTAGCGGGGCATGGGGAGACCCAGTACTTC.

The V and J genes are TRBV5-1 and TRBJ2-5, with 11 bases identical to TRBD2. The CDR3 loop spans 15 amino acids. Germline CDR1 SGHRS, CDR2 YFSETQ. Unmatched junction bases numbered 3, after V lost 0 bases and J lost 5 bases. As DNA, the CDR3 is TGCGCCAGCAGCTTGGCACTAGCGGGGGTTGAGACCCAGTACTTC. It codes for CASSLALAGVETQYF.

Many counts were recorded for this clonotype. The rearrangement uses TRBV6-1 and TRBJ2-3; no reliable D call. From germline, CDR1 is MNHNS and CDR2 SASEGT. The length of the CDR3 is 14 residues. The V end was cut by 1 base, the J end by 4 bases, with 9 bases between. The CDR3 reads CASSEDHLADTQYF. CDR3 bases: TGTGCCAGCAGTGAAGACCACCTGGCAGATACGCAGTATTTT.

This clonotype was picked up many times. The rearrangement uses TRBV6-2 or TRBV6-3 and TRBJ2-7; D call uncertain. Germline V gene sequence: CDR1 MNHEY, CDR2 SVGEGT. The CDR3 has 14 residues. Trimming took off 6 bases at V and 3 bases at J, with 15 bases between the two ends. The CDR3 sequence is CASSEPQNHYEQYV. The CDR3 DNA reads TGTGCCAGCAGCGAACCGCAAAACCACTACGAGCAGTACGTC.

This chain joins TRBV12-3 or TRBV12-4 and TRBJ1-1, with a possible D match to TRBD1 (6 bases). The CDR3 covers 14 residues. Trimming took off 2 bases at V and 5 bases at J, with 12 bases between the two ends. The CDR3 spells CASSLLGGQTEAFF. The CDR3 DNA sequence: TGTGCCAGCAGTTTATTGGGGGGCCAGACTGAAGCTTTCTTT.

At least ten counts were recorded for this clonotype. The chain has TRBV30 and TRBJ1-5, with unresolved D. The germline gives CDR1 GTSNPN, CDR2 SVGIG (reference sequence). This CDR3 is 14 amino acids long. V lost 3 bases, J lost 6 bases, and 15 bases lay in between. The CDR3 DNA follows: TGTGCCTGGAGAGGGCCGGGTCCGGGTCAGCCCCAGCATTTT. Translation gives CAWRGPGPGQPQHF.

The chain has TRBV5-5 and TRBJ1-3; tentatively, D is TRBD1 (5 bases). The germline CDR1 and CDR2 sequences are SGHKS and YYEKEE (reference sequence). V was trimmed by 0 bases and J by 0 bases, leaving 10 bases between them. There are 16 residues in the CDR3. The CDR3 nucleotides read TGTGCCAGCAGCTTGGGACAGACCTCCTCTGGAAACACCATATATTTT. Translation gives CASSLGQTSSGNTIYF.

The sample holds many counts of this clonotype. J is TRBJ1-6 and V is TRBV7-2; TRBD1 agrees at 11 bases. This CDR3 is built from 15 residues. Trimming removed 5 bases from V and 7 bases from J; junction bases left unmatched: 4. Germline-derived CDR1 and CDR2 are SGHTA and FQGNSA. This CDR3 reads CASSRTGGWNSPLHF. CDR3 nucleotide sequence: TGTGCCAGCAGCCGGACAGGGGGCTGGAATTCACCCCTCCACTTT. Full variable domain (rest looked up from reference TRBV7-2 and TRBJ1-6): GAGVSQSPSNKVTEKGKDVELRCDPISGHTALYWYRQSLGQGLEFLIYFQGNSAPDKSGLPSDRFSAERTGGSVSTLTIQRTQQEDSAVYLCASSRTGGWNSPLHFGNGTRLTVT.

This clonotype was recorded a few times. The chain carries TRBV3-1 and TRBJ2-3; 13 bases agree with TRBD2. Losses at the gene ends were 4 bases for V and 8 bases for J; bases not matched to a gene: 6. CDR3 length: 15 residues. Germline CDR1 and CDR2: LGHDT and YNNKEL (reference sequence). For the CDR3, the DNA is TGTGCCAGCAGCCGCACTAGCGGGGGGGCCGGTACGCAGTATTTT. This encodes CASSRTSGGAGTQYF.

The chain couples TRBV3-1 to TRBJ1-5; the match to TRBD1 covers 9 bases. The CDR3 loop spans 14 amino acids. The V segment lost 2 bases and the J segment 9 bases; nucleotides outside the gene matches: 5. Germline V gene data show CDR1 as LGHDT and CDR2 as YNNKEL (reference sequence). The CDR3: CASSQRQGDSPQHF. The CDR3 bases are TGTGCCAGCAGCCAACGACAGGGGGATTCGCCCCAGCATTTT.

This clonotype was seen repeatedly, ten times or more. V is TRBV14 and J is TRBJ2-1; TRBD1 matches 7 bases. Germline-derived CDR1 and CDR2 are SGHDN and FVKESK. The J segment lost 4 bases and the V segment lost 4 bases, leaving 10 bases of the junction unmatched. There are 16 residues in the CDR3. The CDR3 nucleotides are TGTGCCAGCAGCCGACCTTCCGGGACAGTGTACAATGAGCAGTTCTTC. Translating it yields CASSRPSGTVYNEQFF.

This clonotype was counted at least ten times. The gene calls are TRBV2 and TRBJ1-2; D may be TRBD1 (5 bases). Germline V lookup: CDR1 SNHLY, CDR2 FYNNEI. The CDR3 is made up of 12 amino acids. The V and J ends lost 8 bases and 4 bases respectively, with 11 bases between them. Here the CDR3 reads CASGARSYGYTF. CDR3 nucleotides: TGTGCCAGCGGGGCACGTAGCTATGGCTACACCTTC.

This rearrangement joins TRBV10-3 to TRBJ2-7, with D tentatively TRBD2 (5 bases). Trimming took 8 bases from V and 4 from J, leaving 9 bases between them. The CDR3 consists of 11 residues. CDR1 ENHRY and CDR2 SYGVKD come from the germline V gene. CDR3 nucleotide sequence: TGTGCCATCCCCGGGGTTTACGAGCAGTACTTC. This translates into CAIPGVYEQYF.

The rearrangement links TRBV3-1 to TRBJ2-1; 7 nucleotides agree with TRBD2. CDR3 length: 15 residues. Germline lookup yields CDR1 LGHDT and CDR2 YNNKEL (reference sequence). J gave up 7 bases and V 8 bases, and 14 bases lay outside the gene matches. The CDR3 nucleotides read TGTGCCAGCTCAAGACGAGCGGGGTTTGGGAATGAGCAGTTCTTC. Translated: CASSRRAGFGNEQFF.

The chain is built from TRBV12-3 or TRBV12-4 and TRBJ2-1; 9 bases fit TRBD2. V shed 6 bases, J shed 8 bases, and the junction held 14 bases outside the gene matches. The CDR3 totals 16 residues. CDR3 sequence (DNA): TGTGCCAGCAGCCTCAACTCAGGCGGGGGGGGCCATGAGCAGTTCTTC. Its protein product is CASSLNSGGGGHEQFF.

This chain joins TRBV6-1 and TRBJ1-2; perhaps TRBD1 as D (5 bases). This CDR3 comprises 13 residues. V lost 6 bases and J lost 8, with 16 bases in between. CDR1 is MNHNS and CDR2 is SASEGT in the germline V gene. CDR3 DNA sequence: TGTGCCAGCAGACGGGGGGGTGCTGGGGGCTACACCTTC. Protein product: CASRRGGAGGYTF.

This chain joins TRBV20-1 and TRBJ2-1, with a tentative D call TRBD2 (6 bases). V was cut by 6 bases and J by 9 bases, with 15 bases left in between. The germline gives CDR1 DFQATT, CDR2 SNEGSKA (reference sequence). The CDR3 consists of 12 residues. CDR3 protein: CSANRLDSEQFF. CDR3 sequence (DNA): TGCAGTGCCAATAGACTAGACAGTGAGCAGTTCTTC.

The V gene is TRBV4-1, the J gene TRBJ1-1; D is undetermined. The length of the CDR3 is 17 residues. V shed 3 bases and J shed 2 bases, with 19 bases lying between them. Germline CDR1 MGHRA, CDR2 YSYEKL. The CDR3 nucleotides are TGCGCCAGCAGCCATGGATCTAGAGCTGGGTTCAACACTGAAGCTTTCTTT. This translates into CASSHGSRAGFNTEAFF.

The table lists this clonotype with a few counts. The V gene is TRBV4-3, the J gene TRBJ1-6; 8 nucleotides align to TRBD1. The V and J ends lost 3 bases and 7 bases, in that order; junction bases with no gene match: 2. The CDR3 has 14 residues. Germline V lookup: CDR1 LGHNA, CDR2 YSLEER. The CDR3 reads CASSQGQANSPLHF. The CDR3 DNA reads as TGCGCCAGCAGCCAGGGACAGGCGAATTCACCCCTCCACTTT.

This clonotype was detected ten times or more. The chain combines TRBV20-1 with TRBJ2-3; no clear D gene. Germline CDR1 reads DFQATT; CDR2 reads SNEGSKA (reference sequence). V was shortened by 3 bases and J by 4 bases, with 11 bases between the two germline ends. CDR3 length equals 13 residues. The CDR3 DNA reads as TGCAGTGCTAGGGCTACGACCTCAGATACGCAGTATTTT. As protein: CSARATTSDTQYF.

With regard to this clonotype: A junction end diverges from the germline sequence, so it may reflect a read error. The chain joins TRBV20-1 to TRBJ2-3; a possible D gene is TRBD2 (7 bases). The CDR3 is 13 residues long. In germline, CDR1 is DFQATT, CDR2 SNEGSKA (reference sequence). The CDR3 coding sequence is TGCTGTGCCAAAACGGGGGGCGGCTATACGCAGTATTTT. Its translation is CCAKTGGGYTQYF.

This clonotype was counted many times. The rearrangement links TRBV20-1 to TRBJ2-3; D remains unclear. V was shortened by 6 bases and J by 3 bases, with 13 bases between the two germline ends. Germline CDR1 DFQATT, CDR2 SNEGSKA (reference sequence). The length of the CDR3 is 13 residues. CDR3 DNA sequence: TGCAGTGCCAGACCAGTGGTAACAGATACGCAGTATTTT. It translates to CSARPVVTDTQYF.

In its sample, this clonotype ranks as medium-sized. This chain's CDR3 is CASSSEGAGITSGANVLTF. The CDR3 nucleotides are TGTGCCAGCAGCTCAGAGGGGGCAGGGATCACTTCTGGGGCCAACGTCCTGACTTTC. The chain links TRBV11-2 to TRBJ2-6; 7 bases are a match to TRBD1. The CDR3 is 19 residues long. The V segment lost 4 bases and the J segment 1 base; nucleotides outside the gene matches: 13. Germline V gives CDR1 SGHAT, CDR2 FQNNGV. The variable domain in full, with the rest retrieved from reference TRBV11-2 and TRBJ2-6, is EAGVAQSPRYKIIEKRQSVAFWCNPISGHATLYWYQQILGQGPKLLIQFQNNGVVDDSQLPKDRFSAERLKGVDSTLKIQPAKLEDSAVYLCASSSEGAGITSGANVLTFGAGSRLTVL.